The sequence of this TCR beta chain was determined in a study of T cell repertoires in cytomegalovirus infection (dated by TCRdb to the late 2010s). Some background on the complete study: Because public TCR beta signatures pointed to carriage of CMV infection together with the matching HLA type, the HLA type of each donor mattered for the analysis. Overall study outcomes, separate from this receptor: The ex vivo response was dominated by HLA-C-restricted CMV-specific TCR beta clonotypes, and the single most frequent clonotype in two of eight donors was supplied by these HLA-C-restricted clonotypes. In both this cohort and an independent roughly 400-donor cohort, the cumulative frequency of public TCR beta family members distinguished carriers of CMV infection plus the relevant HLA type.

From the cysteine through the phenylalanine, the CDR3 covers 14 amino acids. The kept DNA is CDR3 alone, 42 bases in frame from the first base. The germline V gene encodes CDR1 KGHSH and CDR2 LQKENI. V loses 3 bases at its end and J loses 5 bases; junction bases beyond the gene matches: 4. The sequencer listed for this sample is Illumina HiSeq 1500. TCRdb redid the processing of the public reads, applying fastp at Q25 and MiXCR, and retained in-frame beta chains. Each CDR3 protein appears once, grouped with its most common genes and DNA. The sample table records 310,000 or so distinct CDR3 sequences; 9.6% of these occur just once. The top ten constitute 2.5% of the sample. A few counts support this clonotype. What this receptor recognizes is not known. There are no base qualities to consult, and no much larger clone falls within one base.

In this chain, TRBV18 is recombined with TRBJ2-4, with 7 middle bases fitting TRBD1. This sequence originates from a human donor in good health (CMV status not recorded). Some clones in this sample may be carry-over from other donors' samples. Sequencing was done on a sample of PBMCs. The DNA sequence reads TGTGCCAGCTCACCCGACAGGGTGCAAAACATTCAGTACTTC. Translated, this is CASSPDRVQNIQYF.